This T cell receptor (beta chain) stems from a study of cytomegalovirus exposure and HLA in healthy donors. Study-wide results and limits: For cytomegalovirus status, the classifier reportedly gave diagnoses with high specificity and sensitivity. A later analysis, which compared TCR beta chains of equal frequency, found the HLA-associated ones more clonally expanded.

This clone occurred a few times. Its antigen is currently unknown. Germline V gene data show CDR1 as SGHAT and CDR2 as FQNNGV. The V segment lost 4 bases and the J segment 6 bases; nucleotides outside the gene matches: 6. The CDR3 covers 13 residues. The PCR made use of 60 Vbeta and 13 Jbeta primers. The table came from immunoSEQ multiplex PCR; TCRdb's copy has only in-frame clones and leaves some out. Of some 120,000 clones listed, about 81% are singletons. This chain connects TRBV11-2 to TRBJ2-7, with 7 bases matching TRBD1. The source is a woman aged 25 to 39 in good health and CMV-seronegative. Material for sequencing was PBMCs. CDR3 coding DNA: TGTGCCAGCAGCTACAGACAGGGAACCGAGCAGTACTTC. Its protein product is CASSYRQGTEQYF. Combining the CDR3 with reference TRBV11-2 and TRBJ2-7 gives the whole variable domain EAGVAQSPRYKIIEKRQSVAFWCNPISGHATLYWYQQILGQGPKLLIQFQNNGVVDDSQLPKDRFSAERLKGVDSTLKIQPAKLEDSAVYLCASSYRQGTEQYFGPGTRLTVT.